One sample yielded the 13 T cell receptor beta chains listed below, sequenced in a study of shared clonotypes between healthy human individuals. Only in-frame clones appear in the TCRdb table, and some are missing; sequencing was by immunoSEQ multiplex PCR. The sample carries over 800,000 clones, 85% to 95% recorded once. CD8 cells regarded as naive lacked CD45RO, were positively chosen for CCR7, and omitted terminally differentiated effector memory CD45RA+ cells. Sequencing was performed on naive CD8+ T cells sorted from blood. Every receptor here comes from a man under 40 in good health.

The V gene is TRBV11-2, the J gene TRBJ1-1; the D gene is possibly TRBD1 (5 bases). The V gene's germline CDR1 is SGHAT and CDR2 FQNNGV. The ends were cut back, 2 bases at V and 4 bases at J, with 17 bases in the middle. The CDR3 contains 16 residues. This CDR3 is CASSLFPQGGFTEAFF. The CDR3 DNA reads TGTGCCAGCAGCTTATTCCCCCAGGGAGGGTTCACTGAAGCTTTCTTT.

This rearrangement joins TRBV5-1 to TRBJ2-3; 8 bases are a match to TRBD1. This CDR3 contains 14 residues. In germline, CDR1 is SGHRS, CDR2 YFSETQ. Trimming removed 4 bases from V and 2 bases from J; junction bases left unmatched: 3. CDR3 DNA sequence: TGCGCCAGCAGCCCGGACAGGGACACAGATACGCAGTATTTT. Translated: CASSPDRDTDTQYF.

CDR3 in amino acids: CASRENRGEQYF. The CDR3 DNA reads as TGTGCCAGCAGGGAGAACAGGGGCGAGCAGTACTTC. The rearrangement uses TRBV27 and TRBJ2-7, with 7 bases identical to TRBD1. The CDR3 extends over 12 amino acids. Trimming removed 6 bases from V and 6 bases from J; junction bases left unmatched: 5. The germline CDR1 and CDR2 sequences are MNHEY and SMNVEV (reference sequence).

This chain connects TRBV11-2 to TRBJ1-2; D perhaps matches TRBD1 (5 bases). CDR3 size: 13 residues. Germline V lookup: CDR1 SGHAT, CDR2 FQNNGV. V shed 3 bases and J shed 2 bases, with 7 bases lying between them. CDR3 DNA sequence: TGTGCCAGCAGCTTTGAGGGGAACTATGGCTACACCTTC. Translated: CASSFEGNYGYTF.

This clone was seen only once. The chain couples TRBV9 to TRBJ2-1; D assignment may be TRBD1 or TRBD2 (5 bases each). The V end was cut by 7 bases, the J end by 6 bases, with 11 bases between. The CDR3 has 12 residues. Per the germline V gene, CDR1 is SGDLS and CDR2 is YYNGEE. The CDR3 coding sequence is TGTGCCAGCGGGGGAGAGGCCAATGAGCAGTTCTTC. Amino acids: CASGGEANEQFF.

The CDR3 nucleotides read TGTGCCAGCAGCGCGAGGGGGACCTTC. Translating gives CASSARGTF. The chain uses TRBV9 and TRBJ1-2; possibly TRBD1 for D (6 bases). The CDR3 totals 9 residues. The germline V and J ends were trimmed by 3 bases and 14 bases, with 8 bases remaining between them. Germline CDR1 and CDR2: SGDLS and YYNGEE.

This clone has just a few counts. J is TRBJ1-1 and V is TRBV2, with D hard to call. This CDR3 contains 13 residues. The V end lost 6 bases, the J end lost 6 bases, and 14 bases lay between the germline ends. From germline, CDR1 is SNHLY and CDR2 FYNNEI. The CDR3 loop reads CASSAVGRAEAFF. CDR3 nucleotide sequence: TGTGCCAGCAGCGCCGTGGGTCGGGCTGAAGCTTTCTTT.

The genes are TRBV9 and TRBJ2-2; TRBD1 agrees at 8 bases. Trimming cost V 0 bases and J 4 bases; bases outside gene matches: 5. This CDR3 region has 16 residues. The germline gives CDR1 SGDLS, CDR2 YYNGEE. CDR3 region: CASSVGTGFVTGELFF. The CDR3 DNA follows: TGTGCCAGCAGCGTAGGGACAGGGTTTGTCACCGGGGAGCTGTTTTTT.

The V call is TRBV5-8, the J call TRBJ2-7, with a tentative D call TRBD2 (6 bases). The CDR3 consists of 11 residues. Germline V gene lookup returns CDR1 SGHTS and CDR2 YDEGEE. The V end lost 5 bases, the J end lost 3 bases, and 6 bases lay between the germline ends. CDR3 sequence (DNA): TGTGCCAGCAGGGGGGGCTACGAGCAGTACTTC. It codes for CASRGGYEQYF.

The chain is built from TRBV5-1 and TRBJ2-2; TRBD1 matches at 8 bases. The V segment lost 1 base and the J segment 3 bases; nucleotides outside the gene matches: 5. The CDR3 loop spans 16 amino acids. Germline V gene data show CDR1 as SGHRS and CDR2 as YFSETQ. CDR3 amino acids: CASSLMPTGDTGELFF. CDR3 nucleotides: TGCGCCAGCAGCTTGATGCCGACAGGGGACACCGGGGAGCTGTTTTTT. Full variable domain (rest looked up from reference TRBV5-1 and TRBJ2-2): KAGVTQTPRYLIKTRGQQVTLSCSPISGHRSVSWYQQTPGQGLQFLFEYFSETQRNKGNFPGRFSGRQFSNSRSEMNVSTLELGDSALYLCASSLMPTGDTGELFFGEGSRLTVL.

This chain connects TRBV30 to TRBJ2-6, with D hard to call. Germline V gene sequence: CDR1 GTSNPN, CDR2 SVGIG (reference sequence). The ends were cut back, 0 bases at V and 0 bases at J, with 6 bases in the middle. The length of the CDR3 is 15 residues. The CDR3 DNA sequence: TGTGCCTGGAGTGTTGGGCTCTCTGGGGCCAACGTCCTGACTTTC. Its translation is CAWSVGLSGANVLTF.

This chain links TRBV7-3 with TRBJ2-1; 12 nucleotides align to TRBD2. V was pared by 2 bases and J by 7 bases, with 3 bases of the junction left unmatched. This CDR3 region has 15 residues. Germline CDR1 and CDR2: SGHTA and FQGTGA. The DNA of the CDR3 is TGTGCCAGCAGCTTACTAGCGGGAGGGATGAATGAGCAGTTCTTC. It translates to CASSLLAGGMNEQFF.

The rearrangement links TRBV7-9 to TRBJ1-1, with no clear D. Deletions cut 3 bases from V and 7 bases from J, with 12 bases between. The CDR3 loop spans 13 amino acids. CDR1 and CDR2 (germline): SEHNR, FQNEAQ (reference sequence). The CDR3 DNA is TGTGCCAGCAGCTTCAAGCCCGGGAGTGAAGCTTTCTTT. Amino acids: CASSFKPGSEAFF.